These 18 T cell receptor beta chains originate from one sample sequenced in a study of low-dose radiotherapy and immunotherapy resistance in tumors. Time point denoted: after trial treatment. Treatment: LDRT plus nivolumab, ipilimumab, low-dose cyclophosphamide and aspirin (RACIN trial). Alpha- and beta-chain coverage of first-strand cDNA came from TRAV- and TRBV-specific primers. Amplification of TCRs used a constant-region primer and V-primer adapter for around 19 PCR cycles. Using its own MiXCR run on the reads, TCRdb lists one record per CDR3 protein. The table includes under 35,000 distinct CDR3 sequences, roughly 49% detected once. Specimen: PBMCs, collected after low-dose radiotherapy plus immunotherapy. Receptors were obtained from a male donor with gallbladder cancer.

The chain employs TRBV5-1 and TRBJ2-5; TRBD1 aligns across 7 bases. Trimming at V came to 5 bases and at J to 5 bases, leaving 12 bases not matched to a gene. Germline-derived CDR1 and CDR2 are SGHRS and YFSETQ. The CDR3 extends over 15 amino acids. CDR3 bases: TGCGCCAGCAGACCTTTCGGGACAGTCGGGGAGACCCAGTACTTC. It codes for CASRPFGTVGETQYF.

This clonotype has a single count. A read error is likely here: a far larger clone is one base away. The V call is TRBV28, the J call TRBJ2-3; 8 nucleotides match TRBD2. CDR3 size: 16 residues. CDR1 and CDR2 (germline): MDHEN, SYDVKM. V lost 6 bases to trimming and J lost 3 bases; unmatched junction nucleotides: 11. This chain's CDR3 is CASRQEGGLGTDTQYF. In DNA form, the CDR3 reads TGTGCCAGCAGGCAAGAAGGGGGACTAGGAACAGATACGCAGTATTTT.

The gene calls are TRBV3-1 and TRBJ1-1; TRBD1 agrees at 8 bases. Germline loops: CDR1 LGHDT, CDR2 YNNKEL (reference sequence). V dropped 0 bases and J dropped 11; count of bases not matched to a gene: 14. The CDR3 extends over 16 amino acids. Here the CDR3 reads CASSQDHSGGELRAFF. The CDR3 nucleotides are TGTGCCAGCAGCCAAGACCACTCAGGGGGCGAACTGAGGGCTTTCTTT.

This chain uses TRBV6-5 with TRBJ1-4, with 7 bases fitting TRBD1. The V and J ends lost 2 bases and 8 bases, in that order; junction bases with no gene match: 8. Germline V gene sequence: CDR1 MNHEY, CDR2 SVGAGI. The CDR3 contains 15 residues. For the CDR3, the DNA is TGTGCCAGCAGTTACCAGTACAGGGGAGGGGAAAAACTGTTTTTT. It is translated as CASSYQYRGGEKLFF.

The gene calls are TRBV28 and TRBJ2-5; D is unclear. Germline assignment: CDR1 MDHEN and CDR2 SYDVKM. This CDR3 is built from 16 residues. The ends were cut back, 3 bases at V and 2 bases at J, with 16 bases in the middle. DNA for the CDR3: TGTGCCAGCAGTTTCCGCTTAGCAAGATCTCAAGAGACCCAGTACTTC. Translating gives CASSFRLARSQETQYF.

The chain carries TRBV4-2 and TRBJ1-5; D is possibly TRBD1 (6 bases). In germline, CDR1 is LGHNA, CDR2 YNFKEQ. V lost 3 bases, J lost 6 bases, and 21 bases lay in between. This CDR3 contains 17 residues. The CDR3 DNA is TGTGCCAGCAGCCAGCACATGGTGCAGGGGAAAAGTCAGCCCCAGCATTTT. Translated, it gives CASSQHMVQGKSQPQHF.

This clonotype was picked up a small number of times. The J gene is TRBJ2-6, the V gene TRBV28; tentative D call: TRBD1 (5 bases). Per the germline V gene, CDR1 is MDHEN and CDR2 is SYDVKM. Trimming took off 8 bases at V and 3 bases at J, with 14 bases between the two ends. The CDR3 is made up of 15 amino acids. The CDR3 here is CASWTSGLGANVLTF. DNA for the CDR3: TGTGCCAGCTGGACGTCAGGGCTTGGGGCCAACGTCCTGACTTTC.

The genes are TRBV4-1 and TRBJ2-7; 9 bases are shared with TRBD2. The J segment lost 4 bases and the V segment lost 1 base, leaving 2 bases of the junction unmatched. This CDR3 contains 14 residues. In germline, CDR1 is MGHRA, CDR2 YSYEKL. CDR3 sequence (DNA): TGCGCCAGCAGCCAAGGCGGGGGGGGGTACGAGCAGTACTTC. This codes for CASSQGGGGYEQYF.

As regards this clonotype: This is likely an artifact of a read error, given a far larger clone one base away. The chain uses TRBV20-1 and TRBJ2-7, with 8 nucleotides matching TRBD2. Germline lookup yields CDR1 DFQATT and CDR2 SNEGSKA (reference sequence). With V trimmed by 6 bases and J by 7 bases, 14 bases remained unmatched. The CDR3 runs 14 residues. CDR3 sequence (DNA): TGCAGTGCCGGGGGGGCTACCTCCTACAATGAGCAGTACTTC. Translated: CSAGGATSYNEQYF.

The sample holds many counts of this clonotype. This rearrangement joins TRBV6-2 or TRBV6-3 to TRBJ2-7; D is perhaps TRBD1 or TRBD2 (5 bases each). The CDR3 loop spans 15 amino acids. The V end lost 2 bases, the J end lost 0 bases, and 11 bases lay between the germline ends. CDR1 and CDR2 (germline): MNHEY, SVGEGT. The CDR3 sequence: CASSYLWGSSYEQYF. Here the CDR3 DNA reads TGTGCCAGCAGTTACCTATGGGGGAGCTCCTACGAGCAGTACTTC.

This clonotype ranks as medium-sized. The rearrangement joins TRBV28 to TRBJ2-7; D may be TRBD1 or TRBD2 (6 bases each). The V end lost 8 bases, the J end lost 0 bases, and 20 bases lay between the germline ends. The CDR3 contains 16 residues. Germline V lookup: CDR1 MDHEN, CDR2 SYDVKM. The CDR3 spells CASWGAGAASSYEQYF. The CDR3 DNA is TGTGCCAGCTGGGGGGCAGGGGCTGCCTCCTCCTACGAGCAGTACTTC.

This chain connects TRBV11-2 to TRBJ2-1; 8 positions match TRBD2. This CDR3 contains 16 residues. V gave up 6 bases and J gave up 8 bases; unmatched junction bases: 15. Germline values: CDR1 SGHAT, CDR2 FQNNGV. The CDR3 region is CASSRQTRGGLDEQFF. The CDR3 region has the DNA TGTGCCAGCAGTCGCCAAACCCGGGGGGGTTTGGATGAGCAGTTCTTC. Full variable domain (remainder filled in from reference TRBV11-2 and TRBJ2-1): EAGVAQSPRYKIIEKRQSVAFWCNPISGHATLYWYQQILGQGPKLLIQFQNNGVVDDSQLPKDRFSAERLKGVDSTLKIQPAKLEDSAVYLCASSRQTRGGLDEQFFGPGTRLTVL.

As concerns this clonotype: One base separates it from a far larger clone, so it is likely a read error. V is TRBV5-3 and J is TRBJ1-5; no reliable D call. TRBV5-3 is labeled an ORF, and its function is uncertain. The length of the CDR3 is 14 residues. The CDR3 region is CASSLTESIQPQHF. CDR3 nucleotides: TGTGCCAGCAGCTTGACGGAGAGCATTCAGCCCCAGCATTTT.

The CDR3 nucleotides are TGTGCCAGCTCCATCTCGGGGGGAAAAAGAACCGGGGAGCTGTTTTTT. Its protein is CASSISGGKRTGELFF. The chain couples TRBV7-3 to TRBJ2-2; 7 bases are shared with TRBD2. From germline, CDR1 is SGHTA and CDR2 FQGTGA. V dropped 8 bases and J dropped 5; count of bases not matched to a gene: 14. This CDR3 has 16 residues.

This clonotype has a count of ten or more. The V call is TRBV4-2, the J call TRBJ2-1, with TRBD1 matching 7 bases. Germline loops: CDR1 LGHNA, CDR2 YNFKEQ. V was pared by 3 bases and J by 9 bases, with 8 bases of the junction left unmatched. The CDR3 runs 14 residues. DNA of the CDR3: TGTGCCAGCAGCCACACACAGGGGATCGGTGAGCAGTTCTTC. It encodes CASSHTQGIGEQFF.

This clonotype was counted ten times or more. The chain's CDR3 is CATGPPGLVMYEQYF. In DNA form, the CDR3 reads TGTGCCACAGGCCCCCCGGGACTAGTTATGTACGAGCAGTACTTC. The genes are TRBV28 and TRBJ2-7; 8 bases line up with TRBD2. V lost 10 bases to trimming and J lost 4 bases; unmatched junction nucleotides: 15. Germline loops: CDR1 MDHEN, CDR2 SYDVKM. The CDR3 extends over 15 amino acids.

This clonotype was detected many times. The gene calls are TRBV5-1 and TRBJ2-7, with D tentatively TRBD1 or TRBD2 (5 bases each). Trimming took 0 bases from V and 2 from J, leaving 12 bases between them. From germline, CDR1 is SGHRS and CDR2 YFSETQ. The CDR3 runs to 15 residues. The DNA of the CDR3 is TGCGCCAGCAGCTTGGCCGGGGTGGACACCTACGAGCAGTACTTC. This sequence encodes CASSLAGVDTYEQYF. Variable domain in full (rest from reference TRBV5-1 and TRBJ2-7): KAGVTQTPRYLIKTRGQQVTLSCSPISGHRSVSWYQQTPGQGLQFLFEYFSETQRNKGNFPGRFSGRQFSNSRSEMNVSTLELGDSALYLCASSLAGVDTYEQYFGPGTRLTVT.

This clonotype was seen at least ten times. The CDR3 is CASSWGSSTDTQYF. CDR3 in DNA: TGTGCCAGCAGCTGGGGATCTAGCACAGATACGCAGTATTTT. The V gene is TRBV7-9, the J gene TRBJ2-3; no clear D. Trimming cost V 4 bases and J 0 bases, with 8 bases left between them. Germline V gives CDR1 SEHNR, CDR2 FQNEAQ (reference sequence). The CDR3 consists of 14 residues.